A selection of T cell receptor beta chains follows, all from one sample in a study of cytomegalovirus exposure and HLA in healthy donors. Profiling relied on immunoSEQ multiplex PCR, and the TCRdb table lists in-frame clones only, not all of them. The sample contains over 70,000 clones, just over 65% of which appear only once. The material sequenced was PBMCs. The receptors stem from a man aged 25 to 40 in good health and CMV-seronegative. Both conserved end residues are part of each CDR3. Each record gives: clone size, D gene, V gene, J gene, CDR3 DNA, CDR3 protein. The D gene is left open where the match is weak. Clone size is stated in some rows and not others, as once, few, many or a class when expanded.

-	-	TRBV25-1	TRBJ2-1	TGTGCCAGCAGTGAAGGGGGGAAAGGGGCACTCGATGAGCAGTTCTTC	CASSEGGKGALDEQFF
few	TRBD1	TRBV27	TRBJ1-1	TGTGCCAGCAGTCTGACAGGGGGCTACACTGAAGCTTTCTTT	CASSLTGGYTEAFF
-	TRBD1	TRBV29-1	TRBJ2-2	TGCAGCGCTAATAATCCTAAGACAGGGGGCCAGAGCGCCGGGGAGCTGTTTTTT	CSANNPKTGGQSAGELFF
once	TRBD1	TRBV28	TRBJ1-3	TGTGCCAGCAGTTTAGGAGGGACAGGGGGTTATTACACCATATATTTT	CASSLGGTGGYYTIYF
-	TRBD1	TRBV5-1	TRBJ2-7	TGCGCCAGCAGCTCAGGACAGGGCTCCTACGAGCAGTACTTC	CASSSGQGSYEQYF
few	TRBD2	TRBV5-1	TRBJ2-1	TGCGCCACCCAGGTCCTAGCGGGGGCCAATGAGCAGTTCTTC	CATQVLAGANEQFF
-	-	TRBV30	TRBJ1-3	TGTGCCTGGAGTGTATGGGCAGGGATCCCCACCATATATTTT	CAWSVWAGIPTIYF
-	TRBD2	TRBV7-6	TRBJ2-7	TGTGCCAGCAGCCAAGCGGGGGGGACCTACGAGCAGTACTTC	CASSQAGGTYEQYF
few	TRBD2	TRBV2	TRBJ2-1	TGTGCCACAGCGTGGAGCGGGAGGGTCGATGAGCAGTTCTTC	CATAWSGRVDEQFF
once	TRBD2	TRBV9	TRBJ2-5	TGTGCCAGCAGCGTAGTAGCGGGAGAAAGGGAGACCCAGTACTTC	CASSVVAGERETQYF
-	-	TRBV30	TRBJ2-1	TGTGCCTGGAGGCACGCCCCGGGTGAGCAGTTCTTC	CAWRHAPGEQFF
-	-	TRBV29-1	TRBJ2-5	TGCAGCGTTGGATTCTCAGGGGCGAGCGAGACCCAGTACTTC	CSVGFSGASETQYF
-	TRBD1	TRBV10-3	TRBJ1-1	TGTGCCTCTCATTCAGGGGGCCCAAGCACTGAAGCTTTCTTT	CASHSGGPSTEAFF
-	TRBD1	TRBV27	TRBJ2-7	TGTGCCAGCCGAGAGGGGACAGGGGGACCCAACGAGCAGTACTTC	CASREGTGGPNEQYF
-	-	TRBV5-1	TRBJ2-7	TGCGCCAGCAGCTTGGCCGTCGGGACCTACGAGCAGTACTTC	CASSLAVGTYEQYF
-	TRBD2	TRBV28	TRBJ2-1	TGTGCCAGCATTAAGGGGCGGGAGGATGAGCAGTTCTTC	CASIKGREDEQFF
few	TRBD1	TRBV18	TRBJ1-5	TGTGCCAGCTCAGCAGAAAACAGGGGTCAGCCCCAGCATTTT	CASSAENRGQPQHF
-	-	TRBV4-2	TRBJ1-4	TGTGCCAGCAGCCAAAGAGGTGGTGGAGAAAAACTGTTTTTT	CASSQRGGGEKLFF
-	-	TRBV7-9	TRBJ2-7	TGTGCCAGCAGCTTAGGCAGGGGCATAATCTACGAGCAGTACTTC	CASSLGRGIIYEQYF
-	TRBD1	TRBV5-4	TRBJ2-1	TGTGCCAGCAGCCTCGACAGGGGGCATGAGCAGTTCTTC	CASSLDRGHEQFF
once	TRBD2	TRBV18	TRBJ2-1	TGTGCCAGCTCACGACCGGGACTAGGGGACAATGAGCAGTTCTTC	CASSRPGLGDNEQFF
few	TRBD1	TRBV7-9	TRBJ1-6	TGTGCCAGCAGAAAAGGACAGGGCTCTCGTTCACCCCTCCACTTT	CASRKGQGSRSPLHF